These 27 T cell receptor beta chains were all obtained from the same sample, sequenced in a study of STAT3 mutations in large granular lymphocyte leukemia. Study-level points and caveats: At least one immunodominant TCR beta clonotype appeared in every T-cell large granular lymphocyte leukemia patient.

Repertoires were generated with immunoSEQ multiplex PCR, while TCRdb's copy carries only in-frame clones and drops some. Of about 40,000 clones listed, roughly 90% are singletons. Antigens for these TCRs are unknown. The sequenced sample consisted of PBMCs. All receptors come from a human donor with T large granular lymphocyte leukemia. Some clones in this sample may be carry-over from other donors' samples.

The chain is built from TRBV7-2 and TRBJ2-7; unclear D gene. CDR1 and CDR2 from the germline V gene are SGHTA and FQGNSA. The CDR3 consists of 14 residues. With 5 bases removed from V and 4 bases from J, the gap between germline ends came to 15 bases. The CDR3 spells CASSTAPGRYEQYF. The CDR3 DNA is TGTGCCAGCAGCACGGCCCCGGGCCGGTACGAGCAGTACTTC.

In DNA, the CDR3 is TGCAGCGTTAGGACAGGACGGGGGGCAGATACGCAGTATTTT. Its translation is CSVRTGRGADTQYF. The chain employs TRBV29-1 and TRBJ2-3; D tentatively reads TRBD1 or TRBD2 (7 bases each). Trimming pared 5 bases from V and 4 bases from J, leaving 16 bases between. Germline V gene data show CDR1 as SQVTM and CDR2 as ANQGSEA. This CDR3 comprises 14 residues.

This rearrangement joins TRBV7-9 to TRBJ1-1, with D unresolved. CDR3 length: 13 residues. Deletions cut 1 base from V and 1 base from J, with 4 bases between. Germline CDR1 is SEHNR and CDR2 is FQNEAQ (reference sequence). CDR3 protein: CASSLGQNTEAFF. The CDR3 DNA sequence: TGTGCCAGCAGCTTAGGACAGAACACTGAAGCTTTCTTT. Full variable domain (missing parts from reference TRBV7-9 and TRBJ1-1): DTGVSQNPRHKITKRGQNVTFRCDPISEHNRLYWYRQTLGQGPEFLTYFQNEAQLEKSRLLSDRFSAERPKGSFSTLEIQRTEQGDSAMYLCASSLGQNTEAFFGQGTRLTVV.

By share, this clone counts as medium-sized. This chain uses TRBV10-1 with TRBJ2-7, with D possibly TRBD2 on 5 matching bases. Trimming took 6 bases from V and 9 from J, leaving 12 bases between them. Germline CDR1 WNHNN, CDR2 SYGVQD (reference sequence). CDR3 length equals 11 residues. Written as DNA, the CDR3 is TGCGCCAGCAGGGGGAGAGGTGGGCAGTACGTC. Its protein product is CASRGRGGQYV.

This clone has only one observation. The chain has TRBV2 and TRBJ2-1, with 12 bases lining up with TRBD2. The CDR3 consists of 16 residues. J gave up 4 bases and V 6 bases, and 7 bases lay outside the gene matches. Germline-derived CDR1 and CDR2 are SNHLY and FYNNEI. DNA for the CDR3: TGTGCCAGCAGGCGACTAGCGGGGGCCCGGTACAATGAGCAGTTCTTC. The encoded protein is CASRRLAGARYNEQFF.

The chain recombines TRBV2 with TRBJ1-1, with D uncertain. Trimming removed 7 bases at V and 0 bases at J, with 15 bases between. Looked up from germline, CDR1 is SNHLY and CDR2 is FYNNEI. The CDR3 runs to 15 residues. Here the CDR3 reads CASKGGRLLNTEAFF. CDR3 DNA: TGTGCCAGCAAGGGTGGGAGACTCCTGAACACTGAAGCTTTCTTT. Variable domain in full (rest from reference TRBV2 and TRBJ1-1): EPEVTQTPSHQVTQMGQEVILRCVPISNHLYFYWYRQILGQKVEFLVSFYNNEISEKSEIFDDQFSVERPDGSNFTLKIRSTKLEDSAMYFCASKGGRLLNTEAFFGQGTRLTVV.

This clone occurred a few times. In DNA form, the CDR3 reads TGTGCCAGTACCGGGAGTCCCACTGAAGCTTTCTTT. Protein sequence: CASTGSPTEAFF. This chain connects TRBV19 to TRBJ1-1; D gene uncertain. V dropped 7 bases and J dropped 4 bases, with 10 bases sitting between them. The CDR3 contains 12 residues. In germline, CDR1 is LNHDA, CDR2 SQIVND (reference sequence).

Only a few counts were recorded for this clone. The chain has TRBV19 and TRBJ2-2, with 8 bases fitting TRBD1. This CDR3 has 16 residues. Trimming removed 4 bases from V and 3 bases from J; junction bases left unmatched: 7. Germline CDR1 reads LNHDA; CDR2 reads SQIVND (reference sequence). Written as DNA, the CDR3 is TGTGCCAGTAGTAGCCGGACAGGGCTCGACACCGGGGAGCTGTTTTTT. Amino acids: CASSSRTGLDTGELFF. The entire variable domain, with the rest obtained from reference TRBV19 and TRBJ2-2, is as follows: DGGITQSPKYLFRKEGQNVTLSCEQNLNHDAMYWYRQDPGQGLRLIYYSQIVNDFQKGDIAEGYSVSREKKESFPLTVTSAQKNPTAFYLCASSSRTGLDTGELFFGEGSRLTVL.

CDR3 region: CASSLDSSEAFF. The CDR3 DNA follows: TGTGCCAGCAGTTTGGACAGCTCTGAAGCTTTCTTT. This chain links TRBV7-9 with TRBJ1-1; possible D gene TRBD1, 6 bases. The germline V gene encodes CDR1 SEHNR and CDR2 FQNEAQ (reference sequence). This CDR3 contains 12 residues. The germline V and J ends were trimmed by 6 bases and 6 bases, with 11 bases remaining between them.

The V and J genes are TRBV30 and TRBJ2-1, with D perhaps matching TRBD1 or TRBD2 (6 bases each). V was cut by 5 bases and J by 2 bases, with 16 bases left in between. Germline CDR1 and CDR2: GTSNPN and SVGIG (reference sequence). There are 15 residues in the CDR3. The CDR3 spells CAWGERGRTYNEQFF. The CDR3 DNA sequence: TGTGCCTGGGGGGAACGGGGGCGGACCTACAATGAGCAGTTCTTC.

This clone was counted a few times. This CDR3 is CASIRAGVYQETQYF. CDR3 nucleotides: TGTGCCAGCATAAGGGCAGGAGTGTACCAAGAGACCCAGTACTTC. This chain links TRBV6-5 with TRBJ2-5; D gene ambiguous. Trimming left V 7 bases short and J 0 bases short, with 15 bases between. The germline CDR1 and CDR2 sequences are MNHEY and SVGAGI. This CDR3 contains 15 residues.

The J gene is TRBJ1-2, the V gene TRBV6-5; 8 bases are a match to TRBD1. Looked up from germline, CDR1 is MNHEY and CDR2 is SVGAGI. The CDR3 is 15 amino acids. Germline trimming cut 6 bases from V and 1 base from J; bases unmatched to any gene: 7. Here the CDR3 DNA reads TGTGCCAGCAGCGTACAGGGGGAGGGTAACTATGGCTACACCTTC. This sequence encodes CASSVQGEGNYGYTF.

This clone has only one observation. This CDR3 reads CAWRSGGGRYGYTF. DNA for the CDR3: TGTGCCTGGCGCTCGGGGGGTGGACGCTATGGCTACACCTTC. The chain is built from TRBV30 and TRBJ1-2, with D perhaps matching TRBD1 (5 bases). The germline V and J ends were trimmed by 5 bases and 4 bases, with 17 bases remaining between them. The CDR3 is 14 amino acids. CDR1 and CDR2 (germline): GTSNPN, SVGIG (reference sequence).

Worth noting for this clone: Additional DNA sequences in this sample encode the identical CDR3. The chain couples TRBV9 to TRBJ2-5; D is perhaps TRBD1 or TRBD2 (6 bases each). The V gene lost 0 bases and the J gene lost 4 bases, with 10 bases spanning the gap. Germline CDR1 is SGDLS and CDR2 is YYNGEE. The CDR3 extends over 14 amino acids. CDR3 in amino acids: CASSVAGGGETQYF. The CDR3 DNA is TGTGCCAGCAGCGTAGCCGGGGGCGGAGAGACCCAGTACTTC.

The chain recombines TRBV30 with TRBJ1-2; D uncertain. V was pared by 0 bases and J by 4 bases, with 3 bases between. The CDR3 covers 11 residues. From germline, CDR1 is GTSNPN and CDR2 SVGIG (reference sequence). The chain's CDR3 is CAWSVGYGYTF. CDR3 nucleotides: TGTGCCTGGAGTGTTGGCTATGGCTACACCTTC.

This clone occurred once. The rearrangement uses TRBV11-2 and TRBJ1-2; D is unclear. The CDR3 is 13 amino acids. Trimming left V 2 bases short and J 8 bases short, with 12 bases between. Per germline, CDR1 SGHAT and CDR2 FQNNGV. The CDR3 bases are TGTGCCAGCAGCTTAAGCATACCGGGAGGCTACACCTTC. The encoded protein is CASSLSIPGGYTF.

The J gene is TRBJ2-7, the V gene TRBV7-9; 8 bases fit TRBD2. The ends lost 0 bases at V and 3 bases at J; junction bases unmatched: 1. Per the germline V gene, CDR1 is SEHNR and CDR2 is FQNEAQ (reference sequence). This CDR3 contains 14 residues. The CDR3 reads CASSLAGTSYEQYF. CDR3 DNA sequence: TGTGCCAGCAGCTTAGCCGGGACTAGCTACGAGCAGTACTTC.

The chain combines TRBV5-4 with TRBJ2-5; D is unresolved. V was clipped by 0 bases and J by 5 bases, with 5 bases between them. Germline values: CDR1 SGHNT, CDR2 YYREEE (reference sequence). This CDR3 has 12 residues. CDR3 loop: CASSLDGETQYF. CDR3 DNA sequence: TGTGCCAGCAGCTTGGACGGGGAGACCCAGTACTTC. The whole variable domain, filled in from reference TRBV5-4 and TRBJ2-5, reads ETGVTQSPTHLIKTRGQQVTLRCSSQSGHNTVSWYQQALGQGPQFIFQYYREEENGRGNFPPRFSGLQFPNYSSELNVNALELDDSALYLCASSLDGETQYFGPGTRLLVL.

The genes are TRBV18 and TRBJ1-6; 7 bases map to TRBD1. This CDR3 contains 14 residues. CDR1 is KGHSH and CDR2 is LQKENI in the germline V gene. V gave up 3 bases and J gave up 6 bases; unmatched junction bases: 2. The CDR3 DNA follows: TGTGCCAGCTCACCGGGGACAGCTAATTCACCCCTCCACTTT. This gives the protein CASSPGTANSPLHF.

This sequence joins TRBV5-1 and TRBJ2-2, with TRBD1 matching 8 bases. J gave up 8 bases and V 5 bases, and 11 bases lay outside the gene matches. Looked up from germline, CDR1 is SGHRS and CDR2 is YFSETQ. The CDR3 consists of 15 residues. CDR3 nucleotide sequence: TGCGCCAGCAGTTATCAGGGGGCGATGACTGGGGAGCTGTTTTTT. Its translation is CASSYQGAMTGELFF.

The gene calls are TRBV11-2 and TRBJ1-2; D call uncertain. The CDR3 consists of 14 residues. The germline V gene encodes CDR1 SGHAT and CDR2 FQNNGV. The V gene lost 5 bases and the J gene lost 1 base, with 11 bases spanning the gap. DNA of the CDR3: TGTGCCAGCAGCCGCCGAGGGATTAACTATGGCTACACCTTC. This codes for CASSRRGINYGYTF. Using reference TRBV11-2 and TRBJ1-2 for the parts outside the CDR3, the full variable domain is EAGVAQSPRYKIIEKRQSVAFWCNPISGHATLYWYQQILGQGPKLLIQFQNNGVVDDSQLPKDRFSAERLKGVDSTLKIQPAKLEDSAVYLCASSRRGINYGYTFGSGTRLTVV.

The gene calls are TRBV7-2 and TRBJ1-1; D might be TRBD1 (5 bases). Germline loops: CDR1 SGHTA, CDR2 FQGNSA. V lost 3 bases and J lost 6, with 11 bases in between. CDR3 length equals 13 residues. DNA for the CDR3: TGTGCCAGCAGCTTGCACGGGGGGGCTGAAGCTTTCTTT. The encoded protein is CASSLHGGAEAFF.

The chain recombines TRBV6-5 with TRBJ1-5; D remains ambiguous. Looked up from germline, CDR1 is MNHEY and CDR2 is SVGAGI. CDR3 size: 13 residues. Deletions cut 2 bases from V and 5 bases from J, with 7 bases between. CDR3 amino acids: CASSYGSYQPQHF. CDR3 bases: TGTGCCAGCAGTTACGGCAGCTATCAGCCCCAGCATTTT.

This chain joins TRBV5-4 and TRBJ2-5; no reliable D call. The V end was cut by 2 bases, the J end by 5 bases, with 7 bases between. Germline V CDR1 and CDR2: SGHNT, YYREEE (reference sequence). The CDR3 loop spans 12 amino acids. CDR3 loop: CASSFSAETQYF. The DNA of the CDR3 is TGTGCCAGCAGCTTTTCGGCCGAGACCCAGTACTTC.

This clone was picked up one time. The chain uses TRBV29-1 and TRBJ2-7, with D possibly matching TRBD1 (5 bases). The CDR3 contains 11 residues. V was cut by 6 bases and J by 4 bases, with 10 bases left in between. The V gene's germline CDR1 is SQVTM and CDR2 ANQGSEA. As DNA, the CDR3 is TGCAGCGTCCGGACACTTTACGAGCAGTACTTC. It codes for CSVRTLYEQYF.

The V gene is TRBV7-9, the J gene TRBJ1-6; D is ambiguous. Trimming cost V 11 bases and J 6 bases, with 11 bases left between them. This CDR3 has 12 residues. CDR1 SEHNR and CDR2 FQNEAQ come from the germline V gene (reference sequence). The CDR3 nucleotides read TGTGCCTCCCGGGAGGGTAATTCACCCCTCCACTTT. Translated, it gives CASREGNSPLHF. Using reference TRBV7-9 and TRBJ1-6 for the parts outside the CDR3, the full variable domain is DTGVSQNPRHKITKRGQNVTFRCDPISEHNRLYWYRQTLGQGPEFLTYFQNEAQLEKSRLLSDRFSAERPKGSFSTLEIQRTEQGDSAMYLCASREGNSPLHFGNGTRLTVT.

The table lists this clone with a count of one. This sequence joins TRBV5-4 and TRBJ1-6; the D gene is possibly TRBD1 (5 bases). Deletions cut 3 bases from V and 5 bases from J, with 15 bases between. From germline, CDR1 is SGHNT and CDR2 YYREEE (reference sequence). The CDR3 covers 16 residues. Here the CDR3 reads CASSSYPGKDNSPLHF. The DNA for the CDR3 is TGTGCCAGCAGCTCCTACCCAGGGAAAGATAATTCACCCCTCCACTTT.